The T cell receptor (beta chain) described here comes from a study of long-term antiretroviral therapy in people with HIV (dated by TCRdb to the early 2020s). In the study overall: The earliest samples were collected roughly a decade before the 2015 WHO recommendation for immediate ART, at a time when ART was usually postponed until CD4 counts fell. A retrospective serial study tested whether ART initiation and durable HIV suppression were associated with changes in peripheral blood TRB repertoire composition and diversity. A total of about 190 cryopreserved PBMC samples were contributed to the cohort by 30 adults with confirmed HIV infection, with samples collected serially over a mean of roughly six years (range 1-12). About 35% of the 30 participants with HIV were female. No cross-contamination during QIAcube processing was shown when test extractions of a monoclonal T-cell line were performed alongside 25 to 35 polyclonal samples. The research as a whole found: At every time point, the repertoire was dominated by expanded TRB clones first identified before ART initiation, although this dominance fluctuated and, in many PLHIV, declined after ART. ART initiation was associated with a significant increase in TRB diversity, but diversity stayed significantly below transplant donor controls even after long-term ART. Narrower CDR3 length ranges were observed in HIV repertoires than in controls, and an antigen-experienced repertoire with only a slight naive shift after ART was suggested by the network structure. The samples span the years 2004 to 2017, and the ART regimens used at that time may not be as effective as current regimens. Owing to limited PBMC availability, only the TCR beta chain was sequenced, without alpha chain pairing. Because pre-ART samples had limited cell numbers, unsorted PBMC were profiled rather than sorted CD4+ and CD8+ T cells. Inferences about post-ART repertoire changes are limited because no data were available on ART adherence, viral resistance or therapy changes.

The immunoSEQ hsTCRB v3.0 assay was used at survey level resolution to sequence the TRB variable region. A depth of about 40,000-50,000 T-cell genomes per sample was targeted for TRB sequencing. TRB libraries were pooled and sequenced on an Illumina MiSeq using a v3 150-cycle kit. The authors' analysis ran thus. Repertoire analysis was performed in R inside a reproducible Nextflow workflow that covered QC, data transformation and analysis. LymphoSeq2, an R package for exploring AIRR-Seq data, was used to implement custom analyses. A few samples that yielded fewer than 5000 total TRB sequences were excluded, so that approximately 200 HIV repertoires were analyzed. Among the roughly 200 retained HIV repertoires, 55 to 65 were collected before ART initiation and 120 to 140 were collected after ART initiation. Repertoires were downsampled to 5000 TRB nucleotide sequences, and summary statistics were averaged over 100 downsampling iterations. TRB sequences were retained for analysis only if CDR3 regions of at least seven amino acids were present. Diversity was assessed using a clonality score derived from Shannon entropy and using the Gini coefficient. In repertoire networks, the top 5000 CDR3 amino acid sequences were linked whenever an edit distance of one separated two sequences. GLIPH2 predicted antigen specificity groups and MHC restriction for TRB CDR3 amino acid sequences. To flag known CMV, EBV, HIV or tissue antigen associations, CDR3 amino acid sequences were matched against VDJdb and McPAS-TCR. Pre-ART, post-ART and control groups were compared with Wilcoxon signed-rank tests and Holm-Bonferroni correction. Held by TCRdb, this immuneACCESS table contains in-frame sequences only and omits some clones. Under half of the omission traces to an unresolved V gene where checked; the cause of the rest is unknown. The DNA gave D and trimming, while V, J and clone size come from that table. The sample table holds about 34,000 clones, of which roughly 83% were seen once. 3.2% of the sample belongs to the ten largest clones.

Regarding this clone: Its antigen is unknown. Per-base quality was not reported, and no clone a single base away is much larger than it.

From the cysteine through the phenylalanine, the CDR3 covers 11 amino acids. CDR3 DNA only is kept here, 33 bases in frame from base 1. CDR1 is given as MDHEN and CDR2 as SYDVKM, both from the germline V gene. Trimming at the junction amounts to 3 bases on V and 4 bases on J, and the germline ends lie 3 bases apart. Participants were included only if at least one PBMC sample before ART initiation and at least two post-ART samples were available. Treatment was received in the United States of America by all participants with HIV. Before DNA extraction, cryopreserved samples of about 1-10 million PBMC were thawed and washed. At the time of the earliest PBMC sample, participants with HIV were aged between about 23 and 54 years. PBMC samples were contributed by each participant from 1-4 timepoints before ART initiation and 2-8 timepoints after ART initiation, with a median of 7 samples. For every participant, serial HIV viral load, CD4+ T-cell count, ART history and demographic data were obtained. A Qiagen kit on a QIAcube was used to extract genomic DNA from unsorted PBMC, with samples processed in batches of 12.

The source was unsorted PBMCs, collected 1.9 years after starting antiretroviral therapy. The sequence is built from TRBV28 and TRBJ1-2; no D gene call is confident. The sequence was collected from a man aged 18-30 years with HIV. CDR3 loop: CASSFGYGYTF. The bases read TGTGCCAGCAGTTTTGGCTATGGCTACACCTTC.